A selection of T cell receptor beta chains follows, all from one sample in a study of identical twins. TCRdb analysed the 5' RACE reads with MiXCR anew, one entry per CDR3 protein. The sample contains roughly 1,500,000 distinct CDR3 sequences, under 35% of which appear only once. Input material: cord blood. All receptors derive from a newborn girl in good health. The CDR3 runs from the conserved cysteine through the conserved F or W. Each record gives: CDR3 protein, CDR3 DNA, D gene, clone size, J gene, V gene. The D gene is left open where the match is weak. Clone size is stated in some rows and not others, as once, few, many or a class when expanded.

CDR3 protein: CASSLEGASGTYEQYF; CDR3 DNA: TGCGCCAGCAGCTTGGAGGGGGCTAGCGGGACCTACGAGCAGTACTTC; D gene: TRBD2; clone size: NA; J gene: TRBJ2-7; V gene: TRBV5-1
CDR3 protein: CASSRQGPLYEQYF; CDR3 DNA: TGTGCCAGCAGCCGACAGGGGCCTTTGTACGAGCAGTACTTC; D gene: TRBD1; clone size: NA; J gene: TRBJ2-7; V gene: TRBV3-1
CDR3 protein: CASSQAGGLQNNEQYF; CDR3 DNA: TGTGCCAGCTCACAAGCGGGGGGGCTCCAAAACAATGAGCAGTACTTC; D gene: TRBD2; clone size: NA; J gene: TRBJ2-5; V gene: TRBV9
CDR3 protein: CASSPGNLKRNTEAFF; CDR3 DNA: TGTGCCAGCTCACCAGGGAACCTTAAAAGGAACACTGAAGCTTTCTTT; D gene: NA; clone size: NA; J gene: TRBJ1-1; V gene: TRBV18
CDR3 protein: CATSHPNTEAFF; CDR3 DNA: TGTGCCACCAGCCATCCGAACACTGAAGCTTTCTTT; D gene: NA; clone size: NA; J gene: TRBJ1-1; V gene: TRBV7-9
CDR3 protein: CASKGGGVGTEAFF; CDR3 DNA: TGTGCCAGCAAAGGAGGGGGCGTGGGGACTGAAGCTTTCTTT; D gene: TRBD1; clone size: NA; J gene: TRBJ1-1; V gene: TRBV6-6
CDR3 protein: CATSRVMSPDTQYF; CDR3 DNA: TGTGCCACCAGCAGAGTCATGAGTCCAGATACGCAGTATTTT; D gene: NA; clone size: many; J gene: TRBJ2-3; V gene: TRBV15
CDR3 protein: CASSRSRVNNEQFF; CDR3 DNA: TGTGCCAGCAGCCGCAGTCGGGTGAACAATGAGCAGTTCTTC; D gene: NA; clone size: few; J gene: TRBJ2-1; V gene: TRBV28
CDR3 protein: CASRLTGPLAKNIQYF; CDR3 DNA: TGTGCCAGCAGACTAACAGGGCCACTAGCCAAAAACATTCAGTACTTC; D gene: NA; clone size: many; J gene: TRBJ2-4; V gene: TRBV12-3/TRBV12-4
CDR3 protein: CASSHPAGTSGSRKTQYF; CDR3 DNA: TGTGCCAGCAGCCACCCTGCCGGGACTAGCGGGAGTCGGAAGACCCAGTACTTC; D gene: TRBD2; clone size: NA; J gene: TRBJ2-5; V gene: TRBV4-2
CDR3 protein: CASSYSTAGNTIYF; CDR3 DNA: TGTGCTAGCAGTTACTCCACGGCCGGAAACACCATATATTTT; D gene: NA; clone size: NA; J gene: TRBJ1-3; V gene: TRBV6-5
CDR3 protein: CASRSGARSNQPQHF; CDR3 DNA: TGCGCCAGCAGATCAGGGGCGCGGAGCAATCAGCCCCAGCATTTT; D gene: NA; clone size: few; J gene: TRBJ1-5; V gene: TRBV10-2
CDR3 protein: CSATPPLRGSYEQYF; CDR3 DNA: TGCAGTGCTACCCCCCCTTTGAGGGGGTCCTACGAGCAGTACTTC; D gene: NA; clone size: few; J gene: TRBJ2-7; V gene: TRBV20-1
CDR3 protein: CASSQTSGGDNEQFF; CDR3 DNA: TGTGCCAGCAGCCAAACTAGCGGGGGGGACAATGAGCAGTTCTTC; D gene: TRBD2; clone size: NA; J gene: TRBJ2-1; V gene: TRBV4-2
CDR3 protein: CSASAQTGAVYGYTF; CDR3 DNA: TGCAGTGCTAGCGCCCAAACAGGGGCGGTCTATGGCTACACCTTC; D gene: TRBD1; clone size: few; J gene: TRBJ1-2; V gene: TRBV20-1
CDR3 protein: CASSHDPVSGRTDTQYF; CDR3 DNA: TGCGCCAGCAGCCATGACCCCGTTAGCGGGCGCACAGATACGCAGTATTTT; D gene: TRBD2; clone size: few; J gene: TRBJ2-3; V gene: TRBV4-1
CDR3 protein: CASSDGGGAGGYTF; CDR3 DNA: TGTGCCAGCAGTGACGGTGGGGGCGCGGGTGGCTACACCTTC; D gene: NA; clone size: NA; J gene: TRBJ1-2; V gene: TRBV6-4
CDR3 protein: CASSQGLAGGERIADTQYF; CDR3 DNA: TGTGCCAGCAGCCAAGGGCTAGCGGGGGGGGAGCGCATAGCAGATACGCAGTATTTT; D gene: TRBD2; clone size: few; J gene: TRBJ2-3; V gene: TRBV4-2
CDR3 protein: CAISGAGGEKLFF; CDR3 DNA: TGTGCCATCAGTGGGGCAGGGGGCGAAAAACTGTTTTTT; D gene: TRBD1; clone size: NA; J gene: TRBJ1-4; V gene: TRBV10-3
CDR3 protein: CASSLVTRADTQYF; CDR3 DNA: TGTGCCAGCAGTTTGGTCACACGGGCAGATACGCAGTATTTT; D gene: NA; clone size: many; J gene: TRBJ2-3; V gene: TRBV12-3/TRBV12-4
CDR3 protein: CAWSGAGYYEQYF; CDR3 DNA: TGTGCCTGGAGTGGGGCCGGGTACTACGAGCAGTACTTC; D gene: NA; clone size: NA; J gene: TRBJ2-7; V gene: TRBV30
CDR3 protein: CATSSTGNTGELFF; CDR3 DNA: TGTGCCACCAGTTCTACAGGAAACACCGGGGAGCTGTTTTTT; D gene: NA; clone size: NA; J gene: TRBJ2-2; V gene: TRBV24-1